The 15 T cell receptor beta chains below were found in one sample sequenced in a study of T cell responses to AZD1222 COVID-19 vaccine. Generated by immunoSEQ multiplex PCR, the TCRdb table keeps only in-frame clones and is missing some. Among about 130,000 clones listed, about nine tenths were seen once. The sequencing used peripheral blood, collected on day 0 of AZD1222 vaccination. All receptors come from an adult in good health.

The rearrangement joins TRBV18 to TRBJ2-3; D possibly corresponds to TRBD2 (6 bases). The CDR3 spans 18 residues. CDR1 is KGHSH and CDR2 is LQKENI in the germline V gene. V lost 3 bases and J lost 3, with 22 bases in between. CDR3 DNA: TGTGCCAGCTCACCCCTCCCTTTGGCGGGGAGTCGAACAGATACGCAGTATTTT. This sequence encodes CASSPLPLAGSRTDTQYF.

This sequence joins TRBV30 and TRBJ1-5; tentatively, D is TRBD1 (5 bases). V was cut by 5 bases and J by 3 bases, with 8 bases left in between. Per germline, CDR1 GTSNPN and CDR2 SVGIG (reference sequence). This CDR3 region has 12 residues. The CDR3, as DNA: TGTGCCTGGGGGGACCTCAATCAGCCCCAGCATTTT. Its translation is CAWGDLNQPQHF.

The chain links TRBV4-1 to TRBJ1-4; 8 nucleotides line up with TRBD1. The CDR3 contains 15 residues. V was clipped by 4 bases and J by 8 bases; unmatched bases: 9. Germline V gene sequence: CDR1 MGHRA, CDR2 YSYEKL. In DNA, the CDR3 is TGCGCCAGCAGCCCGCAGGGGGCTCGAGGCGAAAAACTGTTTTTT. Its protein is CASSPQGARGEKLFF.

The V call is TRBV11-3, the J call TRBJ1-1; D is unresolved. Trimming pared 1 base from V and 4 bases from J, leaving 4 bases between. Per germline, CDR1 SGHNT and CDR2 YENEEA. The CDR3 has 12 residues. The DNA for the CDR3 is TGTGCCAGCAGCTTAGGTCCCACTGAAGCTTTCTTT. Translated, it gives CASSLGPTEAFF.

This chain links TRBV6-5 with TRBJ2-1, with D perhaps matching TRBD1 (5 bases). In germline, CDR1 is MNHEY, CDR2 SVGAGI. CDR3 length: 14 residues. The V end was cut by 5 bases, the J end by 0 bases, with 8 bases between. The CDR3 here is CASSRQSSYNEQFF. CDR3 coding DNA: TGTGCCAGCAGTAGACAGAGCTCCTACAATGAGCAGTTCTTC.

This sequence joins TRBV30 and TRBJ1-5; D ambiguous. Trimming removed 4 bases from V and 5 bases from J, with 12 bases in between. CDR3 length: 13 amino acids. The germline V gene encodes CDR1 GTSNPN and CDR2 SVGIG (reference sequence). CDR3 sequence reads: CAWNLGKDQPQHF. CDR3 sequence (DNA): TGTGCCTGGAATCTGGGGAAGGATCAGCCCCAGCATTTT.

The V call is TRBV2, the J call TRBJ2-1, with 10 bases identical to TRBD2. This CDR3 region has 16 residues. CDR1 SNHLY and CDR2 FYNNEI come from the germline V gene. Trimming at V came to 6 bases and at J to 2 bases, leaving 7 bases not matched to a gene. The CDR3 here is CASRPLAGAAYNEQFF. The CDR3 nucleotides read TGTGCCAGCAGACCCCTAGCGGGGGCCGCCTACAATGAGCAGTTCTTC.

The J gene is TRBJ1-1, the V gene TRBV27; D possibly corresponds to TRBD1 (5 bases). CDR3 length equals 15 residues. With 5 bases removed from V and 0 bases from J, the gap between germline ends came to 13 bases. The germline CDR1 and CDR2 sequences are MNHEY and SMNVEV (reference sequence). The DNA for the CDR3 is TGTGCCAGCAGTGGGGGGGAACGCATGAACACTGAAGCTTTCTTT. It translates to CASSGGERMNTEAFF.

V usage is TRBV6-1 and J usage is TRBJ1-2; D may be TRBD1 (5 bases). This CDR3 contains 16 residues. V was clipped by 0 bases and J by 8 bases, with 19 bases between them. Germline V gives CDR1 MNHNS, CDR2 SASEGT. The CDR3 region has the DNA TGTGCCAGCAGTGAAGCGCAGGGCAGGCGTCTTCTGGGCTACACCTTC. This sequence encodes CASSEAQGRRLLGYTF.

This clone was detected once. The chain employs TRBV12-3 or TRBV12-4 and TRBJ1-2; D is undetermined. The CDR3 loop spans 13 amino acids. V was clipped by 3 bases and J by 6 bases, with 11 bases between them. Here the CDR3 DNA reads TGTGCCAGCAGTTTCTACTCCTCTAATGGCTACACCTTC. Residues: CASSFYSSNGYTF.

The CDR3 coding sequence is TGTGCCTGGATCAGGGTAAACACTGAAGCTTTCTTT. Translation: CAWIRVNTEAFF. This chain joins TRBV30 and TRBJ1-1; possibly TRBD1 for D (5 bases). Trimming left V 4 bases short and J 2 bases short, with 8 bases between. The CDR3 runs 12 residues. The germline V gene encodes CDR1 GTSNPN and CDR2 SVGIG (reference sequence).

V gene TRBV2 combines with J gene TRBJ1-1; D ambiguous. Germline CDR1 is SNHLY and CDR2 is FYNNEI. The CDR3 is 16 amino acids. The ends were cut back, 2 bases at V and 1 base at J, with 14 bases in the middle. The CDR3 sequence: CASSEPGRVRNTEAFF. The CDR3 DNA follows: TGTGCCAGCAGTGAACCGGGTCGGGTCAGGAACACTGAAGCTTTCTTT.

The rearrangement uses TRBV3-1 (or the pseudogene TRBV3-2) and TRBJ1-1, with 10 bases fitting TRBD1. Unmatched junction bases numbered 8, after V lost 7 bases and J lost 6 bases. Germline V gives CDR1 LGHDT, CDR2 YNNKEL (reference sequence). This CDR3 has 14 amino acids. CDR3 protein: CASNRQGAVAEAFF. Written as DNA, the CDR3 is TGTGCCAGCAACAGACAGGGGGCTGTCGCTGAAGCTTTCTTT.

For the CDR3, the DNA is TGTGCCAGCAGCCAAGTAGGGTTCCACTATGGCTACACCTTC. Translation: CASSQVGFHYGYTF. J is TRBJ1-2 and V is TRBV3-1 (or the pseudogene TRBV3-2); D ambiguous. Germline V lookup: CDR1 LGHDT, CDR2 YNNKEL (reference sequence). The CDR3 has 14 amino acids. With 1 base removed from V and 3 bases from J, the gap between germline ends came to 9 bases.

The V and J genes are TRBV7-8 and TRBJ2-5; TRBD2 matches 11 bases. The V and J ends lost 0 bases and 5 bases, in that order; junction bases with no gene match: 8. Germline CDR1 and CDR2: SGHVS and FQNEAQ. This CDR3 region has 17 residues. Here the CDR3 DNA reads TGTGCCAGCAGCTTAGCCCGACTAGCGGGGCTGGGGGAGACCCAGTACTTC. It specifies CASSLARLAGLGETQYF.